One TCR beta chain is described in this entry. The assay was immunoSEQ multiplex PCR, and TCRdb's table has in-frame clones only and misses some. The sample yields approximately 3,000 clones, around nine tenths seen once. CDR3 length: 19 amino acids. Germline CDR1 SGDLS, CDR2 YYNGEE. The V end lost 2 bases, the J end lost 2 bases, and 25 bases lay between the germline ends. These data belong to a study of tumor T cells in aggressive B-cell lymphoma. The rearrangement joins TRBV9 to TRBJ1-1; tentative D call: TRBD1 (5 bases). Sequences were obtained from tumor tissue. The receptor's source is an adult with diffuse large B cell lymphoma. The CDR3 coding sequence is TGTGCCAGCAGCGTCCGGGATAGGGGAAGCGGGTTTTTTAACACTGAAGCTTTCTTT. The encoded protein is CASSVRDRGSGFFNTEAFF. Filled out from reference TRBV9 and TRBJ1-1, the complete variable domain reads DSGVTQTPKHLITATGQRVTLRCSPRSGDLSVYWYQQSLDQGLQFLIQYYNGEERAKGNILERFSAQQFPDLHSELNLSSLELGDSALYFCASSVRDRGSGFFNTEAFFGQGTRLTVV.